Listed below are T cell receptor beta chains from one sample, sequenced in a study of blood T cell repertoires in COVID-19. Data came from immunoSEQ multiplex PCR; TCRdb stores just in-frame clones and leaves some out. Of around 30,000 clones in the sample, about 80% were seen once. The sequencing sample was made of peripheral blood. The receptors stem from a woman in her 70s with acute or convalescent COVID-19. CDR3s include the opening cysteine and the closing phenylalanine or tryptophan. The D gene is left open where the match is weak. The size of a clone is reported for some rows only, either as once, few or many, or as a class for expanded clones.

v_gene,abundance,d_gene,j_gene,CDR3aa,CDR3nt
TRBV9,NA,NA,TRBJ1-5,CASSVHGTGDQPQHF,TGTGCCAGCAGCGTACACGGTACCGGGGATCAGCCCCAGCATTTT
TRBV5-4,few,NA,TRBJ1-3,CASSTGRGADGNTIYF,TGTGCCAGCAGCACAGGTCGGGGGGCTGATGGAAACACCATATATTTT
TRBV4-2,NA,NA,TRBJ1-6,CASSQEIIQESSYNSPLHF,TGTGCCAGCAGCCAAGAAATTATACAGGAGAGCTCCTATAATTCACCCCTCCACTTT
TRBV25-1,NA,NA,TRBJ1-2,CASSEVDPSSVQFYGYTF,TGTGCCAGCAGTGAAGTTGATCCGTCATCGGTACAGTTCTATGGCTACACCTTC
TRBV2,NA,NA,TRBJ2-5,CASSGIRPGEETQYF,TGTGCCAGCAGTGGAATCCGGCCAGGGGAAGAGACCCAGTACTTC
TRBV19,NA,TRBD1,TRBJ2-2,CASRWVRGLSTGELFF,TGTGCAAGTAGATGGGTCAGGGGGCTTAGCACCGGGGAGCTGTTTTTT
TRBV27,NA,NA,TRBJ1-1,CASSSYSGENTEAFF,TGTGCCAGCAGCAGTTATTCAGGGGAGAACACTGAAGCTTTCTTT
TRBV29-1,NA,NA,TRBJ2-3,CSVWAGQISTDTQYF,TGCAGCGTTTGGGCGGGACAGATAAGCACAGATACGCAGTATTTT
TRBV4-3,once,TRBD1,TRBJ1-1,CASSQQNRGRTEAFF,TGCGCCAGCAGCCAACAAAACAGGGGTCGGACTGAAGCTTTCTTT
TRBV5-1,once,NA,TRBJ1-5,CASSPGTPNQPQHF,TGCGCCAGCAGCCCCGGGACACCCAATCAGCCCCAGCATTTT
TRBV28,few,TRBD1,TRBJ1-5,CASIKDRVNQPQHF,TGTGCCAGCATCAAGGACAGGGTTAATCAGCCCCAGCATTTT
TRBV7-3,NA,NA,TRBJ2-3,CASSPHIRTDTQYF,TGTGCCAGCAGCCCCCACATACGCACAGATACGCAGTATTTT
TRBV5-6,NA,NA,TRBJ1-1,CASSLGTGLTEAFF,TGTGCCAGCAGCTTGGGCACAGGGCTCACTGAAGCTTTCTTT
TRBV7-3,NA,NA,TRBJ1-1,CASSSIGVAEAFF,TGTGCCAGCAGCTCTATCGGGGTCGCTGAAGCTTTCTTT
TRBV5-1,once,TRBD1,TRBJ2-7,CASSFQMGQGYEQYF,TGCGCCAGCAGCTTTCAAATGGGACAGGGCTACGAGCAGTACTTC
TRBV5-1,many,TRBD1,TRBJ1-4,CASSLKPGGEKLFF,TGCGCCAGCAGCTTGAAACCAGGGGGCGAAAAACTGTTTTTT
TRBV24-1,NA,NA,TRBJ2-2,CATSDFGREELFF,TGTGCCACCAGTGATTTTGGCAGGGAGGAGCTGTTTTTT
TRBV11-3,NA,TRBD1,TRBJ2-5,CASSLGTGAQETQYF,TGTGCCAGCAGCTTAGGGACAGGGGCCCAAGAGACCCAGTACTTC
TRBV6-2/TRBV6-3,few,NA,TRBJ2-2,CASSWSPDTGELFF,TGTGCCAGCAGTTGGTCCCCAGATACCGGGGAGCTGTTTTTT
TRBV6-5,NA,TRBD1,TRBJ2-7,CASSYSIDRGSYEQYF,TGTGCCAGCAGTTACTCCATCGACAGGGGATCCTACGAGCAGTACTTC
TRBV20-1,NA,NA,TRBJ2-1,CSASPPRRISNYEQFF,TGCAGTGCTAGTCCCCCGCGGAGAATTTCTAATTATGAGCAGTTCTTC
TRBV28,NA,NA,TRBJ1-5,CASSLIRADGNQPQHF,TGTGCCAGCAGTTTAATCAGGGCAGATGGCAATCAGCCCCAGCATTTT
TRBV3-1/TRBV3-2,NA,NA,TRBJ1-2,CASSQGGGYTF,TGTGCCAGCAGCCAAGGCGGCGGCTACACCTTC
TRBV19,few,TRBD1,TRBJ1-1,CASSIGQARTEAFF,TGTGCCAGTAGTATTGGACAGGCGCGGACTGAAGCTTTCTTT
TRBV28,NA,TRBD1,TRBJ2-2,CASSPIIRQGGGTGELFF,TGTGCCAGCAGTCCCATAATCAGACAGGGTGGCGGCACCGGGGAGCTGTTTTTT
TRBV3-1/TRBV3-2,few,NA,TRBJ2-4,CASSRRDSFEDIQYF,TGTGCCAGCAGCCGGCGGGACAGCTTCGAGGACATTCAGTACTTC
TRBV28,NA,NA,TRBJ2-3,CASSSLEGKTSTDTQYF,TGTGCCAGCAGTTCCCTGGAGGGGAAGACTAGCACAGATACGCAGTATTTT
TRBV24-1,NA,TRBD2,TRBJ2-3,CATSDPSGRAGDTQYF,TGTGCCACCAGTGATCCGAGCGGGAGGGCGGGAGATACGCAGTATTTT
TRBV2,NA,TRBD1,TRBJ2-7,CASSGTGENEQYF,TGTGCCAGCAGTGGGACAGGGGAGAATGAGCAGTACTTC
TRBV6-2/TRBV6-3,NA,NA,TRBJ1-1,CASSTDRNTEAFF,TGTGCCAGCAGTACCGACAGGAACACTGAAGCTTTCTTT
TRBV4-2,NA,TRBD2,TRBJ2-1,CASSQDEAGASEQFF,TGTGCCAGCAGCCAAGATGAGGCGGGAGCCAGTGAGCAGTTCTTC
TRBV7-8,NA,TRBD1,TRBJ1-1,CASSSGTGDYKEAFF,TGTGCCAGCAGCTCCGGGACAGGGGATTATAAAGAAGCTTTCTTT
TRBV21-1,few,NA,TRBJ2-1,CASSPEWWARRFF,TGTGCCAGCAGCCCGGAATGGTGGGCCCGGCGGTTCTTC
TRBV7-2,NA,TRBD1,TRBJ1-2,CASSFPPTTGGDGYTF,TGTGCCAGCAGCTTCCCCCCGACAACAGGGGGGGATGGCTACACCTTC
TRBV27,once,TRBD1,TRBJ1-2,CASSPSTGYGYTF,TGTGCCAGCAGTCCTTCGACAGGGTACGGCTACACCTTC
TRBV2,NA,TRBD1,TRBJ1-2,CASSGGTENGYTF,TGTGCCAGCAGTGGGGGGACAGAAAATGGCTACACCTTC
TRBV6-5,NA,NA,TRBJ1-2,CASSYTGTSQGGYTF,TGTGCCAGCAGTTACACCGGGACATCCCAGGGTGGCTACACCTTC
TRBV7-3,NA,NA,TRBJ2-7,CASSPTGAQGEQYF,TGTGCCAGCAGCCCTACTGGGGCGCAGGGCGAGCAGTACTTC
TRBV28,NA,NA,TRBJ2-2,CASSLWTGSTNTGELFF,TGTGCCAGCAGTTTATGGACAGGTTCAACGAACACCGGGGAGCTGTTTTTT
TRBV7-3,NA,NA,TRBJ2-3,CASSLTGRTDTQYF,TGTGCCAGCAGCTTAACTGGGCGCACAGATACGCAGTATTTT
TRBV5-4,NA,NA,TRBJ2-4,CASSDSAKNIQYF,TGTGCCAGCAGCGACTCAGCCAAAAACATTCAGTACTTC
TRBV19,NA,NA,TRBJ1-3,CATHRDYSGNTIYF,TGTGCCACTCACAGGGACTACTCTGGAAACACCATATATTTT
TRBV12-3/TRBV12-4,NA,NA,TRBJ1-6,CASSFQGSPLHF,TGTGCCAGCAGTTTTCAGGGTTCACCCCTCCACTTT
TRBV6-4,few,TRBD1,TRBJ2-7,CASSDSSRRTGRNEQYF,TGTGCCAGCAGTGACTCGAGCCGCCGGACAGGTAGGAACGAGCAGTACTTC
TRBV23-1,NA,NA,TRBJ2-7,CASSQKKERDEQYF,TGCGCCAGCAGTCAAAAAAAGGAGAGGGACGAGCAGTACTTC